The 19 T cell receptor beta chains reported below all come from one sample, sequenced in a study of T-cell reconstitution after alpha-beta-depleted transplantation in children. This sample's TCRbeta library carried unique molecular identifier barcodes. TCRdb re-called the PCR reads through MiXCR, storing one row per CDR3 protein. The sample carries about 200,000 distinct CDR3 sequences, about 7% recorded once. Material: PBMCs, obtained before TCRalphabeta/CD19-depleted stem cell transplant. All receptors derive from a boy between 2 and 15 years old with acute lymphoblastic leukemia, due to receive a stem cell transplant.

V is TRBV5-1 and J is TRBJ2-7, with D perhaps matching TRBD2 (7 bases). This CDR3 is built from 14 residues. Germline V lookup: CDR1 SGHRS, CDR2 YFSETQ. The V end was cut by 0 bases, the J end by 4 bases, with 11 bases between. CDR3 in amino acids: CASSLVGGQYEQYF. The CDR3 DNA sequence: TGCGCCAGCAGCTTGGTCGGGGGGCAGTACGAGCAGTACTTC. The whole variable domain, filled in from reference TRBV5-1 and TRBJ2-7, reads KAGVTQTPRYLIKTRGQQVTLSCSPISGHRSVSWYQQTPGQGLQFLFEYFSETQRNKGNFPGRFSGRQFSNSRSEMNVSTLELGDSALYLCASSLVGGQYEQYFGPGTRLTVT.

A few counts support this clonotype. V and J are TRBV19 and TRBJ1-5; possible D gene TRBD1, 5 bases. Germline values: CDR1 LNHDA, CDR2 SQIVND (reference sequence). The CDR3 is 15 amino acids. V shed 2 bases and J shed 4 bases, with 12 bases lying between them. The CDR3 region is CASSIPGRENQPQHF. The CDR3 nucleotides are TGTGCCAGTAGTATACCGGGACGGGAGAATCAGCCCCAGCATTTT.

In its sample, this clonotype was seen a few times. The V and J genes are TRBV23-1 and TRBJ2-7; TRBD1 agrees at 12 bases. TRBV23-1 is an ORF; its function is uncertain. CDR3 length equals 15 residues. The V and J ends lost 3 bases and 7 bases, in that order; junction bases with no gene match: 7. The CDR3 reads CASSHQGQGAKEQYF. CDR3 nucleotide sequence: TGCGCCAGCAGTCACCAGGGACAGGGGGCGAAAGAGCAGTACTTC.

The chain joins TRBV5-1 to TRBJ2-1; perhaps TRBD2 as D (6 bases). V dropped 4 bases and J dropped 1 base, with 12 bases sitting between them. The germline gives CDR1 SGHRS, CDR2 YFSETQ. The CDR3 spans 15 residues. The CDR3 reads CASSHTGTSYNEQFF. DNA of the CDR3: TGCGCCAGCAGCCATACCGGGACTTCCTACAATGAGCAGTTCTTC.

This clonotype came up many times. DNA of the CDR3: TGCAGCGGGTCATTGGGACGAGGGTCAGATACGCAGTATTTT. The encoded protein is CSGSLGRGSDTQYF. The V and J genes are TRBV29-1 and TRBJ2-3, with D perhaps matching TRBD1 or TRBD2 (5 bases each). The CDR3 is made up of 14 amino acids. Germline V gene sequence: CDR1 SQVTM, CDR2 ANQGSEA. The V end lost 7 bases, the J end lost 4 bases, and 18 bases lay between the germline ends.

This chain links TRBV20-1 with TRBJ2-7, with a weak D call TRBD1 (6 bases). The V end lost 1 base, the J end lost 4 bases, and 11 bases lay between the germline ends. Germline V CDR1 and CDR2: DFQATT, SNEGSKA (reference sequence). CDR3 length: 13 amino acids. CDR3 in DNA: TGCAGTGCTAGAGGGAGGCAGGGGTACGAGCAGTACTTC. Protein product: CSARGRQGYEQYF.

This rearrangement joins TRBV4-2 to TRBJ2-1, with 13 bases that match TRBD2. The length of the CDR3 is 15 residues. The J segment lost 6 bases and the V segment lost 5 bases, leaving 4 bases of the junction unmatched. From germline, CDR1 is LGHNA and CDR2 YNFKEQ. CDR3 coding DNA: TGTGCCAGCAGCTCCGGGACTAGCGGGGTCAATGAGCAGTTCTTC. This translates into CASSSGTSGVNEQFF.

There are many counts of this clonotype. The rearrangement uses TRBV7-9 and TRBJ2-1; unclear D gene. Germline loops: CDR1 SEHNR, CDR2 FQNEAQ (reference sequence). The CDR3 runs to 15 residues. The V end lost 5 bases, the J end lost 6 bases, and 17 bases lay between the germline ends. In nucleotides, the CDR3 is TGTGCCAGCAGCATAGATAGGATGACGGGCAATGAGCAGTTCTTC. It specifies CASSIDRMTGNEQFF.

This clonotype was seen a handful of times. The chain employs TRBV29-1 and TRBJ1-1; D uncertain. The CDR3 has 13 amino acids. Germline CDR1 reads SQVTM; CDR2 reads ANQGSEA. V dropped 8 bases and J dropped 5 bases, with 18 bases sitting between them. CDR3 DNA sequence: TGCAGCTCCGTGAGGTCATGGGGAACTGAAGCTTTCTTT. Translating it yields CSSVRSWGTEAFF.

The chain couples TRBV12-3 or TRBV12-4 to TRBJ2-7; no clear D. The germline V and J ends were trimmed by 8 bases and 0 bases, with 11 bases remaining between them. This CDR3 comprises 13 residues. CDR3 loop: CASAPDFSYEQYF. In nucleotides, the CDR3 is TGTGCCAGCGCCCCTGACTTCTCCTACGAGCAGTACTTC.

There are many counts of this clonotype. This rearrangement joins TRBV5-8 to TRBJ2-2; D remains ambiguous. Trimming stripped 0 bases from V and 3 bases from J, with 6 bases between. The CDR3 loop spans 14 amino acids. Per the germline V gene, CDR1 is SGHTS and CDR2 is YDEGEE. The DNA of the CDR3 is TGTGCCAGCAGCTTGGGGCAGCACACCGGGGAGCTGTTTTTT. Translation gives CASSLGQHTGELFF. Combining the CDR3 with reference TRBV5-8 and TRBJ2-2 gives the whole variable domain EAGVTQSPTHLIKTRGQQATLRCSPISGHTSVYWYQQALGLGLQFLLWYDEGEERNRGNFPPRFSGRQFPNYSSELNVNALELEDSALYLCASSLGQHTGELFFGEGSRLTVL.

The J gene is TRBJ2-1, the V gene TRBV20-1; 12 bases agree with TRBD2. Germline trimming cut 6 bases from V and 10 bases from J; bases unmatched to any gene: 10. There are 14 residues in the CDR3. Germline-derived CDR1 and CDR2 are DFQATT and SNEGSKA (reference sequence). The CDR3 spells CSAPTSGGLGEQFF. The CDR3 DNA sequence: TGCAGTGCCCCCACTAGCGGGGGGCTGGGGGAGCAGTTCTTC.

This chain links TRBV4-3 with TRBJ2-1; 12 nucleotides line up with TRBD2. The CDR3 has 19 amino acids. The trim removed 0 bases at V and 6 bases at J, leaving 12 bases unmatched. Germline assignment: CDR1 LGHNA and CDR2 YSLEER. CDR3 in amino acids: CASSQDFASGGAVFNEQFF. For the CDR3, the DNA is TGCGCCAGCAGCCAAGATTTTGCTAGCGGGGGGGCGGTATTCAATGAGCAGTTCTTC.

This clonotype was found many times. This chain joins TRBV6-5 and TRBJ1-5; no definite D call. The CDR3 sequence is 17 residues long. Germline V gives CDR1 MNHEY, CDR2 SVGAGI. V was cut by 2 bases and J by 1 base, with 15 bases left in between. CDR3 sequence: CASSYRSLGLSNQPQHF. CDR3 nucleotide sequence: TGTGCCAGCAGTTACCGGTCCTTGGGGTTAAGCAATCAGCCCCAGCATTTT.

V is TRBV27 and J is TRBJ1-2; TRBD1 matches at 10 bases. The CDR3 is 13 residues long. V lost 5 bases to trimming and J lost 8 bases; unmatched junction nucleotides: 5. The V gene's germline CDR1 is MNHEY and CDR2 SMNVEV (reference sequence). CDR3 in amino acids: CASSNGQGDGYTF. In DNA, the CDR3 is TGTGCCAGCAGTAACGGACAGGGGGACGGCTACACCTTC.

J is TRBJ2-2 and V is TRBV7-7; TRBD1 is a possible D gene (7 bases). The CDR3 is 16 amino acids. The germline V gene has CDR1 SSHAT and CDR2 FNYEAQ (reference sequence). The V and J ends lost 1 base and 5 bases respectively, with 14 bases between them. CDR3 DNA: TGTGCCAGCAGCTTAGAATTGGCAGGGGGGACCGGGGAGCTGTTTTTT. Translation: CASSLELAGGTGELFF.

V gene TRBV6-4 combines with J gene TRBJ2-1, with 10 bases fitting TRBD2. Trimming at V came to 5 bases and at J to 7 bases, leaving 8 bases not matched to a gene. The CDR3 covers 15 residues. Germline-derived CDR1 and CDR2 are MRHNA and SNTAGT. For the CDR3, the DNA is TGTGCCAGCAGTCCCCTAGCGGGAGTGGGGAATGAGCAGTTCTTC. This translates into CASSPLAGVGNEQFF.

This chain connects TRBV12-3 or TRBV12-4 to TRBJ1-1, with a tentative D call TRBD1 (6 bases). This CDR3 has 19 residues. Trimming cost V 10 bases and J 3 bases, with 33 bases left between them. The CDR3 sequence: CAICLIQVTGWGVDTEAFF. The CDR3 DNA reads TGTGCCATCTGTTTAATTCAGGTGACAGGTTGGGGGGTAGACACTGAAGCTTTCTTT.

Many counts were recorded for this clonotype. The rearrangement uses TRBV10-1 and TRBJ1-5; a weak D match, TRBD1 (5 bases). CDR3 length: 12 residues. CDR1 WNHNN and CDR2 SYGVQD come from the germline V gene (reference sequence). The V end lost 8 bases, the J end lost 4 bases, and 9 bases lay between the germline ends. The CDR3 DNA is TGCGCCAGCCGGGGGAATAATCAGCCCCAGCATTTT. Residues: CASRGNNQPQHF.